These 10 T cell receptor beta chains share one sample of origin, sequenced in a study of breast tumors, draining lymph nodes, adjacent tissues. TCRdb called the multiplex PCR reads again in MiXCR, with one record for every CDR3 protein. Among approximately 150,000 distinct CDR3 sequences listed, about 30% were seen once. Samples came from axillary lymph nodes draining the breast cancer. Material: axillary lymph node tissue. The receptors here all came from a female donor with breast cancer. Some clones in this sample may be carry-over from other donors' samples.

This clonotype was seen repeatedly, ten times or more. A much larger clone differs from this one at a single base, so this may be a read error. Written as DNA, the CDR3 is TGTGCCAGCAGCCGTGGACAGGGGCCCCAAGAGACCCAGTACTTC. It is translated as CASSRGQGPQETQYF. The V and J genes are TRBV11-3 and TRBJ2-5; 9 bases match TRBD1. The CDR3 totals 15 residues. Per the germline V gene, CDR1 is SGHNT and CDR2 is YENEEA. Unmatched junction bases numbered 5, after V lost 5 bases and J lost 1 base. Together with reference TRBV11-3 and TRBJ2-5, the CDR3 gives the full variable domain: EAGVVQSPRYKIIEKKQPVAFWCNPISGHNTLYWYLQNLGQGPELLIRYENEEAVDDSQLPKDRFSAERLKGVDSTLKIQPAELGDSAVYLCASSRGQGPQETQYFGPGTRLLVL.

A note on this clonotype: The conserved closing phenylalanine or tryptophan is absent in this CDR3, likely reflecting a read error. The chain uses TRBV11-3 and TRBJ2-5; no reliable D call. This CDR3 spans 11 amino acids. V lost 2 bases to trimming and J lost 2 bases, with 0 bases between them. CDR1 is SGHNT and CDR2 is YENEEA in the germline V gene. CDR3 sequence: CASSLQETQYL. Written as DNA, the CDR3 is TGTGCCAGCAGCTTACAAGAGACCCAGTACCTC.

This clonotype appeared a few times. This may stem from a read error, because a much larger clone lies one nucleotide away. The J gene is TRBJ1-4, the V gene TRBV6-5; 7 bases fit TRBD1. The length of the CDR3 is 14 residues. Germline loops: CDR1 MNHEY, CDR2 SVGAGI. V lost 6 bases, J lost 8 bases, and 9 bases stayed unmatched. The CDR3 sequence is CASSGDRVREKLFF. The CDR3 DNA follows: TGTGCCAGCAGCGGAGACAGGGTGAGGGAAAAACTGTTTTTT.

This clonotype was counted many times. A much bigger clone sits one base away, suggesting this may be a read error. The rearrangement links TRBV7-9 to TRBJ1-2, with TRBD1 matching over 8 bases. Germline-derived CDR1 and CDR2 are SEHNR and FQNEAQ (reference sequence). CDR3 length equals 15 residues. CDR3 nucleotide sequence: TGTGCCAGCAGCTTAGTTCTGGCAGGGGGCTCTGGCTACCCCTTC. It codes for CASSLVLAGGSGYPF.

The sample holds many counts of this clonotype. The V and J genes are TRBV6-2 or TRBV6-3 and TRBJ1-6; D is uncertain. The CDR3 is 15 amino acids. Germline V gene data show CDR1 as MNHEY and CDR2 as SVGEGT. The ends were cut back, 6 bases at V and 10 bases at J, with 19 bases in the middle. The CDR3, as DNA: TGTGCCAGCAGCTCCCTACGGCGGGTAGGATCACCCCTCCACTTT. This gives the protein CASSSLRRVGSPLHF.

V is TRBV28 and J is TRBJ2-5; D is possibly TRBD2 (5 bases). The CDR3 covers 16 residues. Germline assignment: CDR1 MDHEN and CDR2 SYDVKM. The germline V and J ends were trimmed by 4 bases and 1 base, with 16 bases remaining between them. CDR3 loop: CASSSPHSGTQETQYF. Here the CDR3 DNA reads TGTGCCAGCAGTTCCCCCCATTCGGGAACCCAAGAGACCCAGTACTTC.

To note about this clonotype: A much larger clone differs from this one at a single base, so this may be a read error. As the CDR3 is not closed by the conserved phenylalanine or tryptophan, this likely results from a read error. The chain employs TRBV7-9 and TRBJ2-5; no firm D call. CDR1 and CDR2 from the germline V gene are SEHNR and FQNEAQ (reference sequence). The CDR3 is 14 residues long. Trimming removed 3 bases at V and 0 bases at J, with 8 bases between. For the CDR3, the DNA is TGTGCCAGCAGCTTGGTGCAGTACCAAGAGACCCAGTACCTC. It codes for CASSLVQYQETQYL.

This clonotype has a count of ten or more. This chain joins TRBV7-6 and TRBJ2-1; no definite D call. The CDR3 loop spans 11 amino acids. V was pared by 1 base and J by 10 bases, with 5 bases between. Germline CDR1 SGHVS, CDR2 FNYEAQ. CDR3 bases: TGTGCCAGCAGCTTAGGGCGCGAGCAGTTCTTC. It yields the protein CASSLGREQFF.

Worth noting for this clonotype: Since a much larger clone is just one base distant, this may be a read error. J is TRBJ1-2 and V is TRBV9; maybe TRBD1 (5 bases). The CDR3 spans 11 residues. Germline V gives CDR1 SGDLS, CDR2 YYNGEE. V lost 4 bases, J lost 12 bases, and 13 bases lay in between. CDR3 protein: CASSRFRGHTF. CDR3 nucleotide sequence: TGTGCCAGCAGCCGATTTAGGGGCCACACCTTC.

Many counts were recorded for this clonotype. The CDR3 DNA reads as TGTGCCAGCCGAGGACAGGGACGGGAAAAACTGTTTTTT. Its protein product is CASRGQGREKLFF. The chain employs TRBV6-1 and TRBJ1-4; 8 bases are shared with TRBD1. The CDR3 has 13 residues. The J segment lost 8 bases and the V segment lost 8 bases, leaving 7 bases of the junction unmatched. CDR1 and CDR2 from the germline V gene are MNHNS and SASEGT.